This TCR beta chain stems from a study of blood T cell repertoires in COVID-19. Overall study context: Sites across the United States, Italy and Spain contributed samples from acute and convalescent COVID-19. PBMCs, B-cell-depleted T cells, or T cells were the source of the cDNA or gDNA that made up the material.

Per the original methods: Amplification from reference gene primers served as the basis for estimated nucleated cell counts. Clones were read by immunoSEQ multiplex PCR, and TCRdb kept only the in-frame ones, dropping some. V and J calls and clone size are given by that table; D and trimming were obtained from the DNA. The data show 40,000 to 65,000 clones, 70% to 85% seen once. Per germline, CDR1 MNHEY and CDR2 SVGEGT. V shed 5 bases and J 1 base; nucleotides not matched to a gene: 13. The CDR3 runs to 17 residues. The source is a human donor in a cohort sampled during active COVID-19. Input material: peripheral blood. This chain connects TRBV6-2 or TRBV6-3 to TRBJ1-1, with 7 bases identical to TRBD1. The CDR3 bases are TGTGCCAGCAGTCCCCCACCCTACAGGGGAAAGAACACTGAAGCTTTCTTT. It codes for CASSPPPYRGKNTEAFF.